Following are 8 T cell receptor beta chains from one sample sequenced in a study of regulatory T cells in long-lasting Graves disease. Documented time point: newly diagnosed GD, antithyroid drugs for less than 3 months. Following extraction of RNA from PBMCs, that RNA was used to make the TCR library. Sequencing libraries for TCR beta were prepared with iRepertoire HTBI primers and Arm-PCR of CDR3 regions. TCRdb itself ran the multiplex PCR reads through MiXCR, one entry per CDR3 protein. The profile shows 320,000 or so distinct CDR3 sequences, 15% to 20% of them singletons. This specimen consisted of peripheral blood mononuclear cells (PBMCs), obtained at new diagnosis, from a patient treated with antithyroid drugs. Receptors originate from a female donor with Graves disease.

The chain uses TRBV2 and TRBJ2-7, with D perhaps matching TRBD1 or TRBD2 (5 bases each). Trimming took off 0 bases at V and 2 bases at J, with 14 bases between the two ends. In germline, CDR1 is SNHLY, CDR2 FYNNEI. The CDR3 totals 16 residues. The CDR3 protein is CASSEALPGPTYEQYF. For the CDR3, the DNA is TGTGCCAGCAGTGAAGCGCTTCCGGGGCCAACCTACGAGCAGTACTTC.

This clonotype was seen at least ten times. This chain's CDR3 is CASSGAGGPYEQYF. For the CDR3, the DNA is TGTGCCAGCAGCGGAGCGGGAGGGCCTTACGAGCAGTACTTC. The chain employs TRBV11-3 and TRBJ2-7; TRBD2 matches at 10 bases. The CDR3 has 14 amino acids. The V and J ends lost 5 bases and 4 bases, in that order; junction bases with no gene match: 5. The germline gives CDR1 SGHNT, CDR2 YENEEA.

This clonotype was seen ten or more times. This chain uses TRBV5-1 with TRBJ2-1; TRBD2 matches 10 bases. The CDR3 sequence is 16 residues long. The germline V gene encodes CDR1 SGHRS and CDR2 YFSETQ. V lost 0 bases, J lost 6 bases, and 6 bases stayed unmatched. The CDR3 sequence is CASSLVGTSVGNEQFF. In DNA, the CDR3 is TGCGCCAGCAGCTTGGTAGGGACTAGCGTGGGCAATGAGCAGTTCTTC. The full variable domain, completed using reference TRBV5-1 and TRBJ2-1, is KAGVTQTPRYLIKTRGQQVTLSCSPISGHRSVSWYQQTPGQGLQFLFEYFSETQRNKGNFPGRFSGRQFSNSRSEMNVSTLELGDSALYLCASSLVGTSVGNEQFFGPGTRLTVL.

This clonotype occurred many times. V is TRBV2 and J is TRBJ2-5, with 7 bases fitting TRBD1. Germline-derived CDR1 and CDR2 are SNHLY and FYNNEI. V shed 6 bases and J 2 bases; nucleotides not matched to a gene: 9. CDR3 length equals 15 residues. CDR3 sequence: CASSLGTAVQETQYF. CDR3 DNA: TGTGCCAGCAGCCTAGGGACAGCCGTACAAGAGACCCAGTACTTC.

This clonotype was detected only a few times. The chain carries TRBV7-9 and TRBJ2-2; D is uncertain. V was cut by 0 bases and J by 6 bases, with 5 bases left in between. Per the germline V gene, CDR1 is SEHNR and CDR2 is FQNEAQ (reference sequence). This CDR3 region has 13 residues. The CDR3 sequence: CASSLAGSGELFF. CDR3 sequence (DNA): TGTGCCAGCAGCTTAGCTGGGTCCGGGGAGCTGTTTTTT.

This clonotype occurred many times. The genes are TRBV28 and TRBJ2-3; D is unresolved. V shed 3 bases and J shed 2 bases, with 18 bases lying between them. Germline V gives CDR1 MDHEN, CDR2 SYDVKM. This CDR3 spans 17 amino acids. The CDR3 DNA is TGTGCCAGCAGTTTCCTTCGGCCGACCCCAAACACAGATACGCAGTATTTT. It codes for CASSFLRPTPNTDTQYF.

Many counts were recorded for this clonotype. This rearrangement joins TRBV11-1 to TRBJ2-5; 10 bases are shared with TRBD2. The CDR3 has 16 amino acids. With V trimmed by 5 bases and J by 4 bases, 10 bases remained unmatched. CDR1 and CDR2 (germline): SGHAT, FQDESV (reference sequence). CDR3 amino acids: CASSPFGLAGVETQYF. In nucleotides, the CDR3 is TGTGCCAGCAGCCCGTTCGGTCTAGCGGGAGTAGAGACCCAGTACTTC.

The chain uses TRBV6-5 and TRBJ2-7; D is ambiguous. V was clipped by 2 bases and J by 0 bases, with 8 bases between them. The CDR3 sequence is 14 residues long. Germline V gene lookup returns CDR1 MNHEY and CDR2 SVGAGI. The CDR3, as DNA: TGTGCCAGCAGTTACAAAAGCTCCTCCTACGAGCAGTACTTC. Translated, it gives CASSYKSSSYEQYF.